The 3 T cell receptor beta chains listed next were all sequenced from one sample in a study of blood T cells in healthy people across ages. The authors ran a second PCR of 7 to 11 cycles using a sample-barcoded 5' primer and a J-beta primer mix. TCRdb itself ran the 5' RACE reads through MiXCR, one entry per CDR3 protein. In the table there are some 790,000 distinct CDR3 sequences, around 28% of which are singletons. What was sequenced was blood. These receptor sequences come from a woman of 80 years or more in good health.

This clonotype has a count of ten or more. The J gene is TRBJ2-7, the V gene TRBV6-2 or TRBV6-3, with D possibly being TRBD2 (5 bases). The V and J ends lost 4 bases and 2 bases respectively, with 9 bases between them. This CDR3 has 13 amino acids. Germline values: CDR1 MNHEY, CDR2 SVGEGT. DNA of the CDR3: TGTGCCAGCAGTTGGCCACTAGCCTACGAGCAGTACTTC. This translates into CASSWPLAYEQYF.

This clonotype was detected ten times or more. The chain links TRBV4-3 to TRBJ2-5; 10 bases match TRBD1. The germline V gene encodes CDR1 LGHNA and CDR2 YSLEER. This CDR3 contains 15 residues. J lost 5 bases, V lost 4 bases, and 7 bases had no gene match. For the CDR3, the DNA is TGCGCCAGCAGCCGCGGGACAGGGGTGGGGGAGACCCAGTACTTC. The encoded protein is CASSRGTGVGETQYF.

The genes are TRBV20-1 and TRBJ2-2; the match to TRBD2 covers 11 bases. CDR1 is DFQATT and CDR2 is SNEGSKA in the germline V gene (reference sequence). The CDR3 runs to 16 residues. V was clipped by 3 bases and J by 5 bases; unmatched bases: 8. The chain's CDR3 is CSARISGGVLTGELFF. The CDR3 DNA follows: TGCAGTGCTAGGATTAGCGGGGGGGTGTTGACCGGGGAGCTGTTTTTT.